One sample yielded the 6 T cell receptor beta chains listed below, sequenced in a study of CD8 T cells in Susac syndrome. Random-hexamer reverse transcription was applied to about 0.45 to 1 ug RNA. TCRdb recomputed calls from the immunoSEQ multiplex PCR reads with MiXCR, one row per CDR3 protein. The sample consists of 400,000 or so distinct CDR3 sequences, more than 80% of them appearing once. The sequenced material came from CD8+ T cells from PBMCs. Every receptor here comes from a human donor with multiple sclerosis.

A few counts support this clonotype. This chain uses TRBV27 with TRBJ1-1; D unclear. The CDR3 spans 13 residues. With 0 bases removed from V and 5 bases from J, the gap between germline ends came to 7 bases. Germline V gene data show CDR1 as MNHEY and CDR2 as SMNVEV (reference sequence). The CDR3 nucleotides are TGTGCCAGCAGTTTATCCCTTGGGACTGAAGCTTTCTTT. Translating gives CASSLSLGTEAFF.

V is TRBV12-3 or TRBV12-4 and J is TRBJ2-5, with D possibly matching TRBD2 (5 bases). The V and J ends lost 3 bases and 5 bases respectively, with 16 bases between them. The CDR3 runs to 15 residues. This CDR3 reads CASSFREYVEETQYF. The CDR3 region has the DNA TGTGCCAGCAGTTTTAGGGAGTATGTTGAGGAGACCCAGTACTTC.

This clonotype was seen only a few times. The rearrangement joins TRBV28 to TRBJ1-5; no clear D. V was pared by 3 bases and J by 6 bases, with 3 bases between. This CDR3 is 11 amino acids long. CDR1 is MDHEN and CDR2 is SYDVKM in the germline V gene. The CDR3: CASSLGQPQHF. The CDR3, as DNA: TGTGCCAGCAGTTTGGGTCAGCCCCAGCATTTT.

In nucleotides, the CDR3 is TGTGCCAGCAGCTTACCAGGGACCGGCGCTGAAGCTTTCTTT. Translation gives CASSLPGTGAEAFF. The chain uses TRBV7-9 and TRBJ1-1, with a possible D match to TRBD1 (5 bases). CDR1 SEHNR and CDR2 FQNEAQ come from the germline V gene (reference sequence). CDR3 length: 14 residues. Trimming stripped 2 bases from V and 6 bases from J, with 13 bases between.

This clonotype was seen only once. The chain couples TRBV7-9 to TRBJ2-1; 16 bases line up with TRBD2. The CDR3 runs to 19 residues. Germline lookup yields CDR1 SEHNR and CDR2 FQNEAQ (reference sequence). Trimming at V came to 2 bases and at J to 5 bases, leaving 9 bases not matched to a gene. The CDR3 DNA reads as TGTGCCAGCAGCTTACCACCGGGACTAGCGGGAGGGCCCCACAATGAGCAGTTCTTC. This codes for CASSLPPGLAGGPHNEQFF. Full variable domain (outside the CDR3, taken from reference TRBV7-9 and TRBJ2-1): DTGVSQNPRHKITKRGQNVTFRCDPISEHNRLYWYRQTLGQGPEFLTYFQNEAQLEKSRLLSDRFSAERPKGSFSTLEIQRTEQGDSAMYLCASSLPPGLAGGPHNEQFFGPGTRLTVL.

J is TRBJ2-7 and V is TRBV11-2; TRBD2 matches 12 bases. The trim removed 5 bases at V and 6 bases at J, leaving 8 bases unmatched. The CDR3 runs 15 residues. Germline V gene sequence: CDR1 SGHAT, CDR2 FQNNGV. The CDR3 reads CASSIFGTSGLEQYF. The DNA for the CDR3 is TGTGCCAGCAGCATTTTTGGGACTAGCGGGCTCGAGCAGTACTTC.